The 24 T cell receptor beta chains reported below all come from one sample, sequenced in a study of blood T cell repertoires in COVID-19. Sequenced by immunoSEQ multiplex PCR; TCRdb stores in-frame clones only, minus some. Of roughly 87,000 clones detected, roughly 88% appear once; the ten largest clones hold 8%. The sequenced sample was peripheral blood. These receptors all stem from a man in his fifties with active COVID-19.

The chain has TRBV4-3 and TRBJ1-1; D call uncertain. The CDR3 is 16 amino acids. The ends were cut back, 0 bases at V and 1 base at J, with 12 bases in the middle. Germline loops: CDR1 LGHNA, CDR2 YSLEER. The chain's CDR3 is CASSQDVGRRNTEAFF. The DNA of the CDR3 is TGCGCCAGCAGCCAAGATGTCGGCCGGAGGAACACTGAAGCTTTCTTT.

A single count supports this clone. The gene calls are TRBV7-2 and TRBJ1-2; 8 bases fit TRBD1. The CDR3 is made up of 13 amino acids. Germline CDR1 SGHTA, CDR2 FQGNSA. V lost 5 bases to trimming and J lost 7 bases; unmatched junction nucleotides: 6. CDR3 nucleotides: TGTGCCAGCAGCCTGCAGGGGGCTGGTGGCTACACCTTC. Encoded protein: CASSLQGAGGYTF.

The chain has TRBV15 and TRBJ1-5; a weak D match, TRBD1 (5 bases). The length of the CDR3 is 16 residues. Trimming shortened V by 0 bases and J by 4 bases, and 13 bases separated the two germline ends. Per germline, CDR1 LNHNV and CDR2 YYDKDF (reference sequence). DNA for the CDR3: TGTGCCACCAGCAGAGATCTGGCAGGGATGAATCAGCCCCAGCATTTT. Amino acids: CATSRDLAGMNQPQHF.

This chain links TRBV2 with TRBJ2-6, with 9 bases identical to TRBD1. V lost 6 bases to trimming and J lost 0 bases; unmatched junction nucleotides: 6. The CDR3 has 17 residues. The germline CDR1 and CDR2 sequences are SNHLY and FYNNEI. The DNA for the CDR3 is TGTGCCAGCAGGCCCGGGACAGGGAGCTCTGGGGCCAACGTCCTGACTTTC. This gives the protein CASRPGTGSSGANVLTF.

The rearrangement links TRBV28 to TRBJ2-2; weak D call: TRBD2 (5 bases). This CDR3 comprises 14 residues. Trimming took off 9 bases at V and 3 bases at J, with 14 bases between the two ends. Germline CDR1 and CDR2: MDHEN and SYDVKM. The CDR3 reads CASIGGLHTGELFF. The CDR3 DNA reads as TGTGCCAGTATTGGAGGCCTCCACACCGGGGAGCTGTTTTTT.

V and J are TRBV4-3 and TRBJ2-5, with TRBD2 matching over 7 bases. CDR1 is LGHNA and CDR2 is YSLEER in the germline V gene. The CDR3 runs 13 residues. V was clipped by 4 bases and J by 3 bases; unmatched bases: 2. This chain's CDR3 is CASSRLAEETQYF. The DNA of the CDR3 is TGCGCCAGCAGCCGCCTAGCGGAAGAGACCCAGTACTTC.

V is TRBV28 and J is TRBJ1-5; 7 bases are a match to TRBD1. CDR3 length equals 13 residues. Germline CDR1 reads MDHEN; CDR2 reads SYDVKM. V lost 10 bases and J lost 6; bases outside the gene matches: 9. This CDR3 reads CATAQGIGQPQHF. CDR3 DNA sequence: TGTGCCACCGCACAGGGGATCGGTCAGCCCCAGCATTTT.

This chain links TRBV28 with TRBJ2-7; TRBD2 is a possible D gene (5 bases). CDR1 is MDHEN and CDR2 is SYDVKM in the germline V gene. Trimming took 4 bases from V and 2 from J, leaving 12 bases between them. This CDR3 is built from 14 residues. CDR3 sequence reads: CASSSNRGTYEQYF. As DNA, the CDR3 is TGTGCCAGCAGTTCAAACCGGGGAACCTACGAGCAGTACTTC.

This rearrangement joins TRBV5-8 to TRBJ2-1; 8 nucleotides line up with TRBD2. This CDR3 spans 15 amino acids. In germline, CDR1 is SGHTS, CDR2 YDEGEE. The V segment lost 0 bases and the J segment 10 bases; nucleotides outside the gene matches: 9. The CDR3 DNA follows: TGTGCCAGCAGCTTGGACTCCGGGGGGGCGGGCGAGCAGTTCTTC. Its protein is CASSLDSGGAGEQFF.

The V and J genes are TRBV9 and TRBJ2-1; 8 positions agree with TRBD2. The germline V gene encodes CDR1 SGDLS and CDR2 YYNGEE. J gave up 1 base and V 1 base, and 13 bases lay outside the gene matches. This CDR3 has 19 amino acids. The CDR3 spells CASSVRNSGETLSYNEQFF. In DNA form, the CDR3 reads TGTGCCAGCAGCGTAAGGAATAGCGGGGAGACCCTATCCTACAATGAGCAGTTCTTC.

This clone was seen once. The genes are TRBV9 and TRBJ2-7, with TRBD1 matching over 12 bases. Germline CDR1 SGDLS, CDR2 YYNGEE. The CDR3 contains 15 residues. The V gene end was trimmed by 2 bases and the J gene end by 9 bases; junction bases not matched to a gene: 9. CDR3: CASSVAGTGGEGQYF. CDR3 DNA: TGTGCCAGCAGCGTTGCCGGGACAGGGGGCGAAGGGCAGTACTTC.

This rearrangement joins TRBV18 to TRBJ2-2, with 7 nucleotides matching TRBD2. CDR3 size: 14 residues. CDR1 is KGHSH, CDR2 LQKENI, per germline. V gave up 2 bases and J gave up 5 bases; unmatched junction bases: 2. CDR3 DNA sequence: TGTGCCAGCTCACCATCAGCGGGAACCGGGGAGCTGTTTTTT. Protein product: CASSPSAGTGELFF.

CDR3 amino acids: CASSHHGSNEKLFF. The CDR3 bases are TGTGCCAGCAGCCATCACGGTTCCAATGAAAAACTGTTTTTT. This chain uses TRBV3-1 (or the pseudogene TRBV3-2) with TRBJ1-4; D is uncertain. The CDR3 spans 14 residues. V lost 3 bases and J 5 bases, leaving 10 bases between the germline ends. The germline gives CDR1 LGHDT, CDR2 YNNKEL (reference sequence).

The V and J genes are TRBV4-3 and TRBJ1-3; perhaps TRBD1 as D (5 bases). Germline CDR1 and CDR2: LGHNA and YSLEER. Deletions cut 4 bases from V and 2 bases from J, with 9 bases between. The CDR3 extends over 14 amino acids. In nucleotides, the CDR3 is TGCGCCAGCAGCCCACAGGTGACTGGAAACACCATATATTTT. Amino acids: CASSPQVTGNTIYF.

This clone appeared a few times. This chain uses TRBV28 with TRBJ2-5; TRBD1 matches at 10 bases. The CDR3 length is 16 residues. Germline CDR1 reads MDHEN; CDR2 reads SYDVKM. The junction had 11 bases not matched to a gene; V was cut back by 4 bases and J by 6 bases. The CDR3 coding sequence is TGTGCCAGCAGTTCCCATCTCCGGGACAGGGGTCAGACCCAGTACTTC. It is translated as CASSSHLRDRGQTQYF.

The rearrangement uses TRBV11-2 and TRBJ1-1; no reliable D call. Trimming shortened V by 4 bases and J by 2 bases, and 8 bases separated the two germline ends. CDR1 is SGHAT and CDR2 is FQNNGV in the germline V gene. CDR3 length equals 13 residues. The chain's CDR3 is CASSSGTNTEAFF. The CDR3 DNA is TGTGCCAGCAGCTCAGGTACCAACACTGAAGCTTTCTTT.

This chain joins TRBV4-1 and TRBJ1-5; a weak D match, TRBD1 (5 bases). This CDR3 comprises 16 residues. The V gene's germline CDR1 is MGHRA and CDR2 YSYEKL. The V gene lost 1 base and the J gene lost 0 bases, with 10 bases spanning the gap. The CDR3 here is CASSQGQTYSNQPQHF. DNA of the CDR3: TGCGCCAGCAGCCAAGGACAGACTTATAGCAATCAGCCCCAGCATTTT.

The J gene is TRBJ1-5, the V gene TRBV30; D unclear. Germline V gives CDR1 GTSNPN, CDR2 SVGIG (reference sequence). Trimming stripped 2 bases from V and 2 bases from J, with 7 bases between. The CDR3 contains 13 residues. The CDR3 DNA reads TGTGCCTGGAGTCTTAGTGGCAATCAGCCCCAGCATTTT. Translating it yields CAWSLSGNQPQHF.

J is TRBJ1-6 and V is TRBV27; 9 bases are shared with TRBD1. Germline values: CDR1 MNHEY, CDR2 SMNVEV (reference sequence). This CDR3 has 14 residues. After removal of 6 bases from V and 7 bases from J, the junction contained 4 bases not matched to a gene. The DNA for the CDR3 is TGTGCCAGCAGCCGGGACAGGGTGAATTCACCCCTCCACTTT. The encoded protein is CASSRDRVNSPLHF.

The CDR3 here is CASSIRQGSTSDTQYF. The CDR3 DNA sequence: TGTGCCAGCAGCATAAGACAGGGGAGCACATCAGATACGCAGTATTTT. The J gene is TRBJ2-3, the V gene TRBV5-6; 8 bases are shared with TRBD1. The junction had 11 bases not matched to a gene; V was cut back by 4 bases and J by 4 bases. The CDR3 contains 16 residues. Germline CDR1 is SGHDT and CDR2 is YYEEEE.

J is TRBJ1-2 and V is TRBV27, with D tentatively TRBD1 (6 bases). The V end was cut by 0 bases, the J end by 6 bases, with 8 bases between. The V gene's germline CDR1 is MNHEY and CDR2 SMNVEV (reference sequence). This CDR3 has 13 amino acids. CDR3 nucleotides: TGTGCCAGCAGTTTATCCCGGGACAATGGCTACACCTTC. It codes for CASSLSRDNGYTF.

CDR3 coding DNA: TGTGCCAGCAGTTACTCGTCGACAGGGGAAGAGACCCAGTACTTC. Protein sequence: CASSYSSTGEETQYF. This chain links TRBV6-5 with TRBJ2-5; 8 bases map to TRBD1. The germline gives CDR1 MNHEY, CDR2 SVGAGI. V was pared by 0 bases and J by 3 bases, with 3 bases of the junction left unmatched. The CDR3 is made up of 15 amino acids.

The chain recombines TRBV5-8 with TRBJ2-6; D remains unclear. The CDR3 has 15 residues. V lost 4 bases and J lost 1, with 9 bases in between. CDR1 is SGHTS and CDR2 is YDEGEE in the germline V gene. The CDR3 DNA reads TGTGCCAGCAGCCCCTTCGGGTCTGGGGCCAACGTCCTGACTTTC. Encoded protein: CASSPFGSGANVLTF.

The count of this clone is one. V is TRBV5-8 and J is TRBJ1-5, with D maybe TRBD1 (6 bases). The CDR3 spans 15 residues. V lost 3 bases, J lost 3 bases, and 13 bases lay in between. Germline V gives CDR1 SGHTS, CDR2 YDEGEE. The CDR3 DNA is TGTGCCAGCAGCTCCAGGGGCCCTTACAATCAGCCCCAGCATTTT. This codes for CASSSRGPYNQPQHF.